This T cell receptor beta chain was captured in a study of blood T cells in healthy people across ages. Whole-study results and caveats: The study could not conclusively compare naive and antigen-experienced cells, given its unsorted PBMCs. Naive CD4+ cell counts and diversity both ran higher in long-lived than in aged donors.

A second PCR of 7 to 11 cycles used a sample-barcoded 5' primer and a J-beta primer mix. One entry per CDR3 protein, called by TCRdb with MiXCR from the 5' RACE reads. This table has just over 1 million distinct CDR3 sequences, 40% to 50% appearing once. Approximately 9.7 milliliters was the volume of peripheral blood drawn from each donor. Regarding this clonotype: Its antigen is unidentified.

The receptor's source is a woman in her fifties or sixties in good health. Sequencing was performed on blood.

CDR3 DNA: TGTGCCAGCAGATCTTCTCTAGCCCTCGACTACGAGCAGTACTTC. It translates to CASRSSLALDYEQYF. V gene TRBV6-2 or TRBV6-3 combines with J gene TRBJ2-7; a possible D gene is TRBD2 (5 bases). CDR3 length: 15 residues. V lost 6 bases, J lost 3 bases, and 18 bases lay in between. Germline V gene data show CDR1 as MNHEY and CDR2 as SVGEGT.